This T cell receptor (beta chain) was retrieved from a study of T cell repertoires in cytomegalovirus infection. TCRdb passed the reads through MiXCR, listing each CDR3 protein once. The data show 650,000 to 900,000 distinct CDR3 sequences, just under 30% seen once. As for this clonotype: Antigen specificity is unknown.

The CDR3 is 14 amino acids. V gave up 1 base and J gave up 0 bases, with 6 bases separating them. The germline CDR1 and CDR2 sequences are DFQATT and SNEGSKA (reference sequence). The sample was cultured CD8+ T cells from PBMCs, taken from culture after CMV antigen stimulation. The rearrangement uses TRBV20-1 and TRBJ1-4; D call uncertain. This receptor was taken from a human donor in good health (CMV status not recorded). Some clones in this sample may be carry-over from other donors' samples. CDR3 sequence reads: CSARGSATNEKLFF. The CDR3 DNA sequence: TGCAGTGCTAGAGGCTCTGCAACTAATGAAAAACTGTTTTTT.